This is a list of T cell receptor beta chains from one sample in a study of T cells in Graves' hyperthyroidism and ophthalmopathy. Each CDR3 protein is one row after TCRdb ran MiXCR on the multiplex PCR reads. The sample records hundreds of thousands of distinct CDR3 sequences, less than 20% being singletons. Sequences were obtained from blood. These receptors originate from a woman aged 18-29 years with Graves' hyperthyroidism. CDR3s include the opening cysteine and the closing phenylalanine or tryptophan. Fields, in order: D gene, V gene, J gene, clone size, CDR3 protein, CDR3 DNA. A D gene is named only where the DNA matches it firmly. Where a row states a size, it is once, few, many or the class of an expanded clone; other rows omit it.

D: NA
V: TRBV12-3/TRBV12-4
J: TRBJ2-7
size: many
CDR3: CASRSDSSYEQYF
DNA: TGTGCCAGCAGGTCGGACAGCTCCTACGAGCAGTACTTC

D: NA
V: TRBV19
J: TRBJ1-5
size: many
CDR3: CASSMGYNQPQHF
DNA: TGTGCCAGTAGTATGGGGTACAATCAGCCCCAGCATTTT

D: TRBD2
V: TRBV7-2
J: TRBJ2-3
size: many
CDR3: CASSLARGSGTKRRRDTQYF
DNA: TGTGCCAGCAGCTTAGCGCGCGGTAGCGGGACCAAGAGGAGACGGGATACGCAGTATTTT

D: NA
V: TRBV5-4
J: TRBJ2-5
size: many
CDR3: CASSLLAGETQYF
DNA: TGTGCCAGCAGCTTGTTAGCCGGGGAGACCCAGTACTTC

D: TRBD2
V: TRBV5-1
J: TRBJ2-7
size: NA
CDR3: CASSLDSGLDSYEQYF
DNA: TGCGCCAGCAGCTTGGATTCGGGACTAGACTCCTACGAGCAGTACTTC

D: TRBD2
V: TRBV7-2
J: TRBJ2-1
size: many
CDR3: CASSPYVAGGYNEQFF
DNA: TGTGCCAGCAGCCCATATGTGGCGGGAGGCTACAATGAGCAGTTCTTC

D: NA
V: TRBV9
J: TRBJ2-5
size: many
CDR3: CASSRSQGSQETQYF
DNA: TGTGCCAGCAGCAGAAGTCAGGGATCCCAAGAGACCCAGTACTTC

D: TRBD2
V: TRBV27
J: TRBJ2-3
size: NA
CDR3: CASSLLDREGIDTQYF
DNA: TGTGCCAGCAGTTTACTAGATCGGGAGGGGATAGATACGCAGTATTTT

D: NA
V: TRBV4-1
J: TRBJ2-1
size: NA
CDR3: CASSQDRETHEQFF
DNA: TGCGCCAGCAGCCAAGATCGGGAAACCCATGAGCAGTTCTTC

D: TRBD2
V: TRBV5-8
J: TRBJ2-7
size: many
CDR3: CASSFRLAGVGEQYF
DNA: TGTGCCAGCAGCTTTCGACTAGCGGGAGTGGGGGAGCAGTACTTC

D: TRBD1
V: TRBV6-1
J: TRBJ1-4
size: few
CDR3: CASSERGRSDEKLFF
DNA: TGTGCCAGCAGTGAAAGGGGGCGGTCTGATGAAAAACTGTTTTTT

D: TRBD1
V: TRBV5-1
J: TRBJ2-7
size: many
CDR3: CASSQQGDEQYF
DNA: TGCGCCAGCAGCCAACAGGGGGACGAGCAGTACTTC

D: TRBD2
V: TRBV12-3/TRBV12-4
J: TRBJ2-7
size: few
CDR3: CASSRGLAGPYEQYF
DNA: TGTGCCAGCAGCCGGGGACTAGCGGGGCCCTACGAGCAGTACTTC

D: NA
V: TRBV20-1
J: TRBJ2-7
size: many
CDR3: CSASPRGSSYEQYF
DNA: TGCAGTGCTAGCCCCCGGGGGAGCTCCTACGAGCAGTACTTC

D: TRBD2
V: TRBV7-9
J: TRBJ2-3
size: many
CDR3: CASSSSGGHTDTQYF
DNA: TGTGCCAGCAGTTCTAGCGGGGGGCACACAGATACGCAGTATTTT

D: NA
V: TRBV6-2/TRBV6-3
J: TRBJ2-2
size: few
CDR3: CASTRISTGTGELFF
DNA: TGTGCCAGCACCCGAATATCAACAGGCACCGGGGAGCTGTTTTTT

D: NA
V: TRBV7-9
J: TRBJ2-5
size: many
CDR3: CASSLSGHRGETQYF
DNA: TGTGCCAGCAGCTTATCGGGGCATCGCGGAGAGACCCAGTACTTC

D: NA
V: TRBV6-5
J: TRBJ1-1
size: many
CDR3: CASSYSGRGPTEAFF
DNA: TGTGCCAGCAGTTACTCCGGCAGGGGCCCCACTGAAGCTTTCTTT

D: NA
V: TRBV28
J: TRBJ1-1
size: NA
CDR3: CASSSPRGVNTEAFF
DNA: TGTGCCAGCAGTTCTCCTCGGGGTGTGAACACTGAAGCTTTCTTT

D: NA
V: TRBV12-3/TRBV12-4
J: TRBJ2-1
size: many
CDR3: CASSLWDYNEQFF
DNA: TGTGCCAGCAGTTTATGGGACTACAATGAGCAGTTCTTC

D: TRBD1
V: TRBV6-4
J: TRBJ1-5
size: many
CDR3: CASSAGGEDWLQPQHF
DNA: TGTGCCAGCAGTGCAGGGGGGGAGGACTGGCTTCAGCCCCAGCATTTT

D: NA
V: TRBV5-1
J: TRBJ2-5
size: many
CDR3: CASRGLRETQYF
DNA: TGCGCCAGCAGGGGTTTGCGAGAGACCCAGTACTTC

D: NA
V: TRBV6-1
J: TRBJ1-3
size: NA
CDR3: CASRDGSGNTIYF
DNA: TGTGCCAGCCGTGATGGCTCTGGAAACACCATATATTTT

D: TRBD1
V: TRBV20-1
J: TRBJ2-6
size: many
CDR3: CSARSQGAGANVLTF
DNA: TGCAGTGCTAGATCTCAGGGGGCTGGGGCCAACGTCCTGACTTTC

D: NA
V: TRBV6-1
J: TRBJ2-1
size: many
CDR3: CASSAIFGGSSYNEQFF
DNA: TGTGCCAGCAGTGCCATCTTCGGCGGTAGCTCCTACAATGAGCAGTTCTTC

D: NA
V: TRBV5-5
J: TRBJ2-1
size: NA
CDR3: CASTVWDNEQFF
DNA: TGTGCCAGCACGGTTTGGGACAATGAGCAGTTCTTC

D: NA
V: TRBV27
J: TRBJ1-5
size: many
CDR3: CASSFSNQPQHF
DNA: TGTGCCAGCAGTTTCTCCAATCAGCCCCAGCATTTT

D: TRBD1
V: TRBV10-2
J: TRBJ1-6
size: many
CDR3: CASSETGVGSPLHF
DNA: TGCGCCAGCAGTGAGACAGGGGTTGGGTCACCCCTCCACTTT

D: NA
V: TRBV12-3/TRBV12-4
J: TRBJ1-5
size: many
CDR3: CASSLGHQPQHF
DNA: TGTGCCAGCAGTTTGGGGCATCAGCCCCAGCATTTT

D: TRBD2
V: TRBV6-1
J: TRBJ2-3
size: many
CDR3: CASSETSGRDTQYF
DNA: TGTGCCAGCAGTGAGACTAGCGGGAGGGATACGCAGTATTTT

D: NA
V: TRBV29-1
J: TRBJ2-1
size: NA
CDR3: CSVTPGSYNEQFF
DNA: TGCAGCGTTACTCCGGGCTCCTACAATGAGCAGTTCTTC

D: NA
V: TRBV12-3/TRBV12-4
J: TRBJ1-5
size: many
CDR3: CASSFGRPGGNQPQHF
DNA: TGTGCCAGCAGTTTCGGTCGCCCAGGAGGCAATCAGCCCCAGCATTTT

D: TRBD1
V: TRBV2
J: TRBJ2-4
size: many
CDR3: CARGTGQNIQYF
DNA: TGTGCCAGGGGGACAGGGCAAAACATTCAGTACTTC

D: NA
V: TRBV7-8
J: TRBJ1-1
size: many
CDR3: CASSFTRNTEAFF
DNA: TGTGCCAGCAGCTTTACACGGAACACTGAAGCTTTCTTT

D: TRBD2
V: TRBV5-6
J: TRBJ2-7
size: many
CDR3: CASSDPSGSTYEQYF
DNA: TGTGCCAGCAGCGACCCTAGCGGGAGTACTTACGAGCAGTACTTC

D: NA
V: TRBV7-9
J: TRBJ1-5
size: few
CDR3: CASQSDRGQSNQPQHF
DNA: TGTGCCAGCCAATCCGACCGGGGGCAAAGCAATCAGCCCCAGCATTTT

D: NA
V: TRBV19
J: TRBJ2-4
size: NA
CDR3: CASSKKDRAKNIQYF
DNA: TGTGCCAGTAGTAAGAAGGACAGAGCAAAAAACATTCAGTACTTC